The 9 T cell receptor beta chains below all came from one sample that was sequenced in a study of blood T cell repertoires in COVID-19. The data were produced by immunoSEQ multiplex PCR, yet TCRdb's version contains in-frame clones alone and is incomplete. Of about 39,000 clones in the sample, roughly three quarters were seen once. Source material: peripheral blood. The receptors stem from an older man with acute or convalescent COVID-19.

The V gene is TRBV9, the J gene TRBJ2-2, with 14 nucleotides matching TRBD2. CDR1 and CDR2 from the germline V gene are SGDLS and YYNGEE. This CDR3 contains 17 residues. The trim removed 2 bases at V and 3 bases at J, leaving 3 bases unmatched. The CDR3 DNA follows: TGTGCCAGCAGCGTTGGACTAGCGGGGGGTTACACCGGGGAGCTGTTTTTT. This encodes CASSVGLAGGYTGELFF.

This chain connects TRBV6-5 to TRBJ2-5, with 11 nucleotides matching TRBD1. Germline V gives CDR1 MNHEY, CDR2 SVGAGI. Trimming cost V 6 bases and J 4 bases; bases outside gene matches: 7. This CDR3 comprises 15 residues. For the CDR3, the DNA is TGTGCCAGCAGATCACCCGGGACAGGGGGAGAGACCCAGTACTTC. This sequence encodes CASRSPGTGGETQYF.

This clone was detected many times. The V gene is TRBV14, the J gene TRBJ1-1; tentatively, D is TRBD1 (5 bases). This CDR3 spans 15 amino acids. V dropped 0 bases and J dropped 1 base, with 9 bases sitting between them. The germline gives CDR1 SGHDN, CDR2 FVKESK. The CDR3 region has the DNA TGTGCCAGCAGCCAAGATTGGGGCTGGAACACTGAAGCTTTCTTT. Amino acids: CASSQDWGWNTEAFF. The full variable domain, with the rest looked up from reference TRBV14 and TRBJ1-1, is EAGVTQFPSHSVIEKGQTVTLRCDPISGHDNLYWYRRVMGKEIKFLLHFVKESKQDESGMPNNRFLAERTGGTYSTLKVQPAELEDSGVYFCASSQDWGWNTEAFFGQGTRLTVV.

The rearrangement uses TRBV2 and TRBJ1-2, with D maybe TRBD1 (6 bases). V was cut by 8 bases and J by 11 bases, with 12 bases left in between. The CDR3 extends over 10 amino acids. Per germline, CDR1 SNHLY and CDR2 FYNNEI. DNA of the CDR3: TGTGCCAGCGTCAGGGGTGTATACACCTTC. This codes for CASVRGVYTF.

In its sample, this clone was seen a few times. The genes are TRBV4-2 and TRBJ2-3, with a weak D call TRBD1 (5 bases). V lost 4 bases and J 10 bases, leaving 21 bases between the germline ends. The CDR3 has 15 amino acids. Germline CDR1 LGHNA, CDR2 YNFKEQ. The CDR3 sequence is CASSRAGAEGYPQYF. The CDR3 nucleotides are TGTGCCAGCAGCCGGGCTGGGGCAGAAGGGTATCCGCAGTATTTT.

The genes are TRBV24-1 and TRBJ2-1, with D perhaps matching TRBD1 (6 bases). Germline CDR1 reads KGHDR; CDR2 reads SFDVKD. V lost 3 bases, J lost 7 bases, and 18 bases lay in between. The length of the CDR3 is 16 residues. CDR3 DNA sequence: TGTGCCACCAGTGATAACAGGGAGACTATGATAAATGAGCAGTTCTTC. Amino acids: CATSDNRETMINEQFF.

The sample holds one count of this clone. The gene calls are TRBV3-1 (or the pseudogene TRBV3-2) and TRBJ1-4, with D maybe TRBD1 (6 bases). The germline V gene encodes CDR1 LGHDT and CDR2 YNNKEL (reference sequence). CDR3 length equals 14 residues. V lost 4 bases and J lost 7, with 13 bases in between. CDR3 region: CASSLREGGEKLFF. CDR3 in DNA: TGTGCCAGCAGCCTCAGGGAAGGGGGTGAAAAACTGTTTTTT.

In this sample, this clone turned up once. The gene calls are TRBV4-2 and TRBJ2-1, with D maybe TRBD1 (5 bases). Germline V gene data show CDR1 as LGHNA and CDR2 as YNFKEQ. The ends were cut back, 0 bases at V and 1 base at J, with 13 bases in the middle. The CDR3 is 17 amino acids. CDR3 DNA sequence: TGTGCCAGCAGCCAAGAGGGGCTCGACTTGTCCTACAATGAGCAGTTCTTC. Its translation is CASSQEGLDLSYNEQFF.

The gene calls are TRBV3-1 (or the pseudogene TRBV3-2) and TRBJ2-5; D is perhaps TRBD1 (6 bases). The CDR3 is made up of 16 amino acids. V was trimmed by 3 bases and J by 5 bases, leaving 19 bases between them. Germline V gives CDR1 LGHDT, CDR2 YNNKEL (reference sequence). The CDR3 loop reads CASSHYDRDKEETQYF. For the CDR3, the DNA is TGTGCCAGCAGCCATTACGACCGGGACAAAGAGGAGACCCAGTACTTC.